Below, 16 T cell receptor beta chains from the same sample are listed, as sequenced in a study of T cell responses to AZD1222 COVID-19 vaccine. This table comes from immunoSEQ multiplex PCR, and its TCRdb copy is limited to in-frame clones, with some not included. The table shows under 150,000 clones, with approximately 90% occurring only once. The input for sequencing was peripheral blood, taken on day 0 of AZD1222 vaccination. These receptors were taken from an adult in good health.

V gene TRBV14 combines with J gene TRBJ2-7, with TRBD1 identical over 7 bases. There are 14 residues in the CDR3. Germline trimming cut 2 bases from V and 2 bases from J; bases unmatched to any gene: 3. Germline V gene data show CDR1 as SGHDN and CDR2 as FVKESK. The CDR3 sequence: CASSQLGGTYEQYF. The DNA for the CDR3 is TGTGCCAGCAGCCAATTAGGGGGCACCTACGAGCAGTACTTC.

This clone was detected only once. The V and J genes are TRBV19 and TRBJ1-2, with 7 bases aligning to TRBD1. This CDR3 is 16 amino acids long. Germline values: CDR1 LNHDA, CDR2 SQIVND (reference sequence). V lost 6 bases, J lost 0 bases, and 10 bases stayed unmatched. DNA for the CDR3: TGTGCCAGTAGAGACGAGACCGGGACAGCTAACTATGGCTACACCTTC. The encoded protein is CASRDETGTANYGYTF. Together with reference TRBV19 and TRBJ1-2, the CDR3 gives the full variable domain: DGGITQSPKYLFRKEGQNVTLSCEQNLNHDAMYWYRQDPGQGLRLIYYSQIVNDFQKGDIAEGYSVSREKKESFPLTVTSAQKNPTAFYLCASRDETGTANYGYTFGSGTRLTVV.

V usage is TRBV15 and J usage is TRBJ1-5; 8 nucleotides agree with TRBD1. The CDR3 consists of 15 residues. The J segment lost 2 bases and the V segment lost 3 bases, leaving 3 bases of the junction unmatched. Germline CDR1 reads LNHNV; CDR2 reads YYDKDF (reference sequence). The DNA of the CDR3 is TGTGCCACCAGCAGTGACAGGGGTGGCAATCAGCCCCAGCATTTT. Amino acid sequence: CATSSDRGGNQPQHF.

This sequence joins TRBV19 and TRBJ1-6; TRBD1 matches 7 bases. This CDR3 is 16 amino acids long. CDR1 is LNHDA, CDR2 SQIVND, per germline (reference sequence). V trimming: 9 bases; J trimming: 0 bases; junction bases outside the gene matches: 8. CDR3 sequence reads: CASGTARSSYNSPLHF. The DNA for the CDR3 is TGTGCCAGCGGGACAGCCAGGAGCTCCTATAATTCACCCCTCCACTTT. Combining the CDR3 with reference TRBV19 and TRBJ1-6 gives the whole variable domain DGGITQSPKYLFRKEGQNVTLSCEQNLNHDAMYWYRQDPGQGLRLIYYSQIVNDFQKGDIAEGYSVSREKKESFPLTVTSAQKNPTAFYLCASGTARSSYNSPLHFGNGTRLTVT.

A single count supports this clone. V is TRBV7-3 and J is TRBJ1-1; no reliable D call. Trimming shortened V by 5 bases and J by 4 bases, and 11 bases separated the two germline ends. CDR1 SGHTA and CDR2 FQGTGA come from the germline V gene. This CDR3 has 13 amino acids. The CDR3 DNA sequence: TGTGCCAGCAGCCCCAGAAGTGGCACTGAAGCTTTCTTT. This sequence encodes CASSPRSGTEAFF.

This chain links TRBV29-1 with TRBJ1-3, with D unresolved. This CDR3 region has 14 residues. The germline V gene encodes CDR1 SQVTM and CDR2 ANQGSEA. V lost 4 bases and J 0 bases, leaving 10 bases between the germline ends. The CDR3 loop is CSVVLALSGNTIYF. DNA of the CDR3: TGCAGCGTTGTCCTAGCCCTCTCTGGAAACACCATATATTTT.

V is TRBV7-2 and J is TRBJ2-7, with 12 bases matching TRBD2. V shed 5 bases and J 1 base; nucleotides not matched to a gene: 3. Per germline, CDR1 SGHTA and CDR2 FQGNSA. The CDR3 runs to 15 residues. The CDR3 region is CASSKLAGGSYEQYF. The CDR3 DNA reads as TGTGCCAGCAGCAAACTAGCGGGGGGATCCTACGAGCAGTACTTC.

The CDR3 loop is CASSPNGNGELFF. CDR3 bases: TGTGCCAGCTCACCAAATGGCAACGGGGAGCTGTTTTTT. This sequence joins TRBV18 and TRBJ2-2; D is unclear. CDR1 is KGHSH, CDR2 LQKENI, per germline. This CDR3 is built from 13 residues. V lost 2 bases and J 7 bases, leaving 8 bases between the germline ends.

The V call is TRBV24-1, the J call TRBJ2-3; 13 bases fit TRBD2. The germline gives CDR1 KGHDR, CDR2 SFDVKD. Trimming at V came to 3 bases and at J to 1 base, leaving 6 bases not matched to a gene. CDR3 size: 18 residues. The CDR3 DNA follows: TGTGCCACCAGTGATACCGGGACTAGCGGGATCGGCACAGATACGCAGTATTTT. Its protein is CATSDTGTSGIGTDTQYF.

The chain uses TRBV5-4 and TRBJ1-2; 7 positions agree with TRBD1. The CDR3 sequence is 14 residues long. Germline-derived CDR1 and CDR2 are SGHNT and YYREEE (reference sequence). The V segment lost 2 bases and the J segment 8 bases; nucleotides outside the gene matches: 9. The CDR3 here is CASSFGQAGSGYTF. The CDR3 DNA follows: TGTGCCAGCAGCTTTGGACAGGCCGGTAGCGGCTACACCTTC.

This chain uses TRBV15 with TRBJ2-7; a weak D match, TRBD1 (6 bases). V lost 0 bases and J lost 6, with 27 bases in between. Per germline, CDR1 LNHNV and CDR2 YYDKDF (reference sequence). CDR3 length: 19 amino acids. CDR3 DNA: TGTGCCACCAGCAGAGATCGAAGTGGGATTGGGGGCAGGGTCCGCGAGCAGTACTTC. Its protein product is CATSRDRSGIGGRVREQYF.

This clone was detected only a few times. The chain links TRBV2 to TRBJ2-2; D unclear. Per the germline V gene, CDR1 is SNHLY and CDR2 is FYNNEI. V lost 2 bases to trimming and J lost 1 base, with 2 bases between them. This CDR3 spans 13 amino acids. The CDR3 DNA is TGTGCCAGCAGTGAACAGAACACCGGGGAGCTGTTTTTT. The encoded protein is CASSEQNTGELFF.

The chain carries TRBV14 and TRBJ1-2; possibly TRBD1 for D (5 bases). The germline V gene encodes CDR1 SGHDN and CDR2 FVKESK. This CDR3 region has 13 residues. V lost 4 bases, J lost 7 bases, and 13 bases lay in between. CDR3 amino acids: CASSLGGLSGYTF. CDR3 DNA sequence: TGTGCCAGCAGCCTGGGGGGACTTAGTGGCTACACCTTC.

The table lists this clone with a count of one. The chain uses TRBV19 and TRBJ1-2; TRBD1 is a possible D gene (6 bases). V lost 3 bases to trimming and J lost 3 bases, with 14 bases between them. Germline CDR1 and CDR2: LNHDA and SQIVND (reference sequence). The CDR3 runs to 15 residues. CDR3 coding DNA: TGTGCCAGTAGTATGCCCGGGGGCCCGGACTATGGCTACACCTTC. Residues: CASSMPGGPDYGYTF.

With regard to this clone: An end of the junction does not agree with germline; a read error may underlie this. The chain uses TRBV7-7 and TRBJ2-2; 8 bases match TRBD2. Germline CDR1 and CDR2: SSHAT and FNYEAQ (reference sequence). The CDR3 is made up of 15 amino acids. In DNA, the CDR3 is TGTGCTAGCAGCCCAGATGGACTAGCTCAGGGGGAGCTGTTTTTT. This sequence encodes CASSPDGLAQGELFF.

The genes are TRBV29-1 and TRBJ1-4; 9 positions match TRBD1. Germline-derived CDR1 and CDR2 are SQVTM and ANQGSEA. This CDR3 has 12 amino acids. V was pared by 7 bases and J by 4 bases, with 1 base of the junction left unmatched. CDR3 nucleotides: TGCAGCGCGGGACAGGGTAATGAAAAACTGTTTTTT. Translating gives CSAGQGNEKLFF.